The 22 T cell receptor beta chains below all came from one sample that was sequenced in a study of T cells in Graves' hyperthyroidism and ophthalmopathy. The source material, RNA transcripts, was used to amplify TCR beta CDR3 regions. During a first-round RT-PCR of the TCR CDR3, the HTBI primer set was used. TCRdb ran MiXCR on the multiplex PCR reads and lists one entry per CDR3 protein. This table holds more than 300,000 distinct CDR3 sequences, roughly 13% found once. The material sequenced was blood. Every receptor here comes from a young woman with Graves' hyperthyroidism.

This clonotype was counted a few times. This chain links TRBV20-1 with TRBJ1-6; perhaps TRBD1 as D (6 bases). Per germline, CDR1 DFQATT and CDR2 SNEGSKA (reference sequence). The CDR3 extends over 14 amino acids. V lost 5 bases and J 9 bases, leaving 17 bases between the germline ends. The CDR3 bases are TGCAGTGCTCATGCGACAGGCTCCACTTCACCCCTCCACTTT. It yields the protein CSAHATGSTSPLHF.

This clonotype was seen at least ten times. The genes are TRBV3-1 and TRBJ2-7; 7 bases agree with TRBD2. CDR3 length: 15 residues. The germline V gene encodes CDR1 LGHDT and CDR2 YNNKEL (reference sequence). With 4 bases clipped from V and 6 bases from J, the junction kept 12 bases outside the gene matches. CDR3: CASSRGLVTSFEQYF. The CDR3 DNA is TGTGCCAGCAGCCGCGGACTAGTCACTTCGTTCGAGCAGTACTTC.

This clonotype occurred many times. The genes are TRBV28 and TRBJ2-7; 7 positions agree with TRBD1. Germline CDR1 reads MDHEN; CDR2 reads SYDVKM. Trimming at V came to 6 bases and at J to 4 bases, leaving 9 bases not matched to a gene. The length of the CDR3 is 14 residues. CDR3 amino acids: CASRTTGNPYEQYF. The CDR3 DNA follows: TGTGCCAGCAGAACGACAGGGAATCCTTACGAGCAGTACTTC.

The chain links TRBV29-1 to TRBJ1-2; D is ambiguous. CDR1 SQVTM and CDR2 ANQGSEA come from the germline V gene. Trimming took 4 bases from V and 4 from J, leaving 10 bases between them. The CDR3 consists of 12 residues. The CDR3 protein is CSVVAAFYGYTF. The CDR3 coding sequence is TGCAGCGTTGTGGCAGCCTTCTATGGCTACACCTTC.

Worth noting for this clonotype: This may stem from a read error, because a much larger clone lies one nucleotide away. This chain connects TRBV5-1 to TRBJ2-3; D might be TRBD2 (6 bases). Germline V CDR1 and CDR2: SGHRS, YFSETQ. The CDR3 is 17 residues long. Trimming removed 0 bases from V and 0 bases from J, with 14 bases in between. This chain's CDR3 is CASSLAGASASTDTQYF. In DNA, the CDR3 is TGCGCCAGCAGCTTGGCCGGGGCTAGCGCGAGCACAGATACGCAGTATTTT.

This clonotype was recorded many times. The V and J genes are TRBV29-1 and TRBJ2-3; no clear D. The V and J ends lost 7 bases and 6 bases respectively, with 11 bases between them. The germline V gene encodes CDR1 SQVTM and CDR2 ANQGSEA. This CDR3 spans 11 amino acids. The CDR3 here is CSGVEQDTQYF. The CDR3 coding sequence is TGCAGCGGGGTGGAACAGGATACGCAGTATTTT.

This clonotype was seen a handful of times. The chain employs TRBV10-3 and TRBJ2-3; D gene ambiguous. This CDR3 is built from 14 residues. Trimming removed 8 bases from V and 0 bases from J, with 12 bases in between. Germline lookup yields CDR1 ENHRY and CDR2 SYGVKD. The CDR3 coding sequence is TGTGCCATCCAAACTGGCGGTAGCACAGATACGCAGTATTTT. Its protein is CAIQTGGSTDTQYF.

The CDR3 nucleotides read TGTGCCAGCAGCGCCCTCCTGACAGGGGGGAATTCACCCCTCCACTTT. It yields the protein CASSALLTGGNSPLHF. The V and J genes are TRBV9 and TRBJ1-6; 9 bases line up with TRBD1. This CDR3 is 16 amino acids long. Looked up from germline, CDR1 is SGDLS and CDR2 is YYNGEE. V shed 3 bases and J 7 bases; nucleotides not matched to a gene: 8.

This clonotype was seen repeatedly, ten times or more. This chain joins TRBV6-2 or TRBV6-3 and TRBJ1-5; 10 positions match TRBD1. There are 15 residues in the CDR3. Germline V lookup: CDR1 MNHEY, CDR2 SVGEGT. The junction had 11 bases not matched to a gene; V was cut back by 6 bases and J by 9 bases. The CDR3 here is CASSLPGQGMGPQHF. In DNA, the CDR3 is TGTGCCAGCAGCCTACCGGGACAGGGGATGGGGCCCCAGCATTTT.

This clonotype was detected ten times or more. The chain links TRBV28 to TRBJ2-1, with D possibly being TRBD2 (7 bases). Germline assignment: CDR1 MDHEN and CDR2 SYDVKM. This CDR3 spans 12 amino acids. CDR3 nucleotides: TGTGCTTCAAAGGGGGGGCCAAATGAGCAGTTCTTC. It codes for CASKGGPNEQFF.

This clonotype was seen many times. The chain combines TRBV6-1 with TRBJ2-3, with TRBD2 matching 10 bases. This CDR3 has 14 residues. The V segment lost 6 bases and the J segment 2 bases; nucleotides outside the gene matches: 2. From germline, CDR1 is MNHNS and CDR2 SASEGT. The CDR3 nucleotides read TGTGCCAGCAGAGCGGGGGGGTCCACAGATACGCAGTATTTT. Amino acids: CASRAGGSTDTQYF.

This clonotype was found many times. In DNA form, the CDR3 reads TGTGCCAGCAGCCCAAGACTAGCGGGAGCGCGAGAAGAGCAGTTCTTC. Its protein is CASSPRLAGAREEQFF. The gene calls are TRBV11-2 and TRBJ2-1; 12 bases map to TRBD2. Germline V gives CDR1 SGHAT, CDR2 FQNNGV. V trimming: 5 bases; J trimming: 10 bases; junction bases outside the gene matches: 12. The CDR3 extends over 16 amino acids.

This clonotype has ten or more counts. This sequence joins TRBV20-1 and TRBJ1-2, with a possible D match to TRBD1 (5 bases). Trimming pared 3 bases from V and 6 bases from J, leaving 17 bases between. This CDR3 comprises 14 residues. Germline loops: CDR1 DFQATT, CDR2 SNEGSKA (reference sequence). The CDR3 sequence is CSASRVEGLDGYTF. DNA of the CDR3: TGCAGTGCTAGTAGGGTCGAGGGGCTGGATGGCTACACCTTC.

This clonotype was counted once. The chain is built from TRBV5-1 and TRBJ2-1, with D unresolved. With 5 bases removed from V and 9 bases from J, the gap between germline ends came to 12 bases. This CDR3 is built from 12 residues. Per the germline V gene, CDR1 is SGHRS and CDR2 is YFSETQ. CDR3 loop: CASSPPPAEQFF. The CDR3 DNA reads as TGCGCCAGCAGTCCTCCACCTGCTGAGCAGTTCTTC.

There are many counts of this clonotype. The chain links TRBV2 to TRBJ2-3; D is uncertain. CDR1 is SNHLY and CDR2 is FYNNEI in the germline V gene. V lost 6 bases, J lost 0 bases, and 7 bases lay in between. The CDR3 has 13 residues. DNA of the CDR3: TGTGCCAGCAGGGAGCGTAGCACAGATACGCAGTATTTT. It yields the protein CASRERSTDTQYF. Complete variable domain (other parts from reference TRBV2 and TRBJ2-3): EPEVTQTPSHQVTQMGQEVILRCVPISNHLYFYWYRQILGQKVEFLVSFYNNEISEKSEIFDDQFSVERPDGSNFTLKIRSTKLEDSAMYFCASRERSTDTQYFGPGTRLTVL.

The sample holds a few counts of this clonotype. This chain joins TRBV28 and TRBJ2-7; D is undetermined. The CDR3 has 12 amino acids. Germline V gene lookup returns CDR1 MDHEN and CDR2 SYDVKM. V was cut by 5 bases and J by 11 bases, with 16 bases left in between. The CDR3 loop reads CASSAGLHKKYF. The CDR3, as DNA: TGTGCCAGCAGTGCCGGGCTTCACAAGAAGTACTTC.

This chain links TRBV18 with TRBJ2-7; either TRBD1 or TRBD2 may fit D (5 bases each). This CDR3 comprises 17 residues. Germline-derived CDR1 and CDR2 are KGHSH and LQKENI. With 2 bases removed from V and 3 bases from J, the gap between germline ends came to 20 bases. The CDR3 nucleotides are TGTGCCAGCTCACCAGTTGATGGGTGGGACGCTAACTACGAGCAGTACTTC. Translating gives CASSPVDGWDANYEQYF.

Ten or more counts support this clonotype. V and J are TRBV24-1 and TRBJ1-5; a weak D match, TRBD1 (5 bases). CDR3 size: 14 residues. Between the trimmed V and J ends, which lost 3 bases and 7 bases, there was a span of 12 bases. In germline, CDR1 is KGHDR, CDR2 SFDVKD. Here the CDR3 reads CATSDPPRDQPQHF. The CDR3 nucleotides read TGTGCCACCAGTGATCCCCCTAGGGACCAGCCCCAGCATTTT.

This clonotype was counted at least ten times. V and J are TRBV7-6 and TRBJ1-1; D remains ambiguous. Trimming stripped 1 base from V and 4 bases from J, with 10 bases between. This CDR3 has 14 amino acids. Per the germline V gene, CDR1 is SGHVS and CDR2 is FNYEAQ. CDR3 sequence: CASSLGGPSTEAFF. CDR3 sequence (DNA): TGTGCCAGCAGCTTAGGAGGGCCGAGCACTGAAGCTTTCTTT.

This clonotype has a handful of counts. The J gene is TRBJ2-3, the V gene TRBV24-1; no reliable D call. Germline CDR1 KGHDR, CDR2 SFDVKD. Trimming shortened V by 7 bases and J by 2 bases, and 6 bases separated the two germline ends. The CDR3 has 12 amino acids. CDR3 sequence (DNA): TGTGCCACCAGCGGATTCACAGATACGCAGTATTTT. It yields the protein CATSGFTDTQYF.

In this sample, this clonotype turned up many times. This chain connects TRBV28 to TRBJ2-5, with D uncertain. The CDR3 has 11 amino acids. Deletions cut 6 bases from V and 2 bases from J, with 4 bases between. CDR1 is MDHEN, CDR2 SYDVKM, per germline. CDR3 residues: CASRTQETQYF. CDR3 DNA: TGTGCCAGCAGGACACAAGAGACCCAGTACTTC.

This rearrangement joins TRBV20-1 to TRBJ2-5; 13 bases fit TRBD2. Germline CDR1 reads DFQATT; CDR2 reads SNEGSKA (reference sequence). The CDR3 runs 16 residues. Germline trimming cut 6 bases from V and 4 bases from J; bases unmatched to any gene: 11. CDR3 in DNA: TGCAGTGCGTGCCCCGGGACTAGCGGGGTTATAGAGACCCAGTACTTC. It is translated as CSACPGTSGVIETQYF.